The rows below give T cell receptor beta chains drawn from one sample of a study of T cells after yellow fever vaccination. TCRdb ran MiXCR on the 5' RACE reads and lists one entry per CDR3 protein. The table records 250,000 or so distinct CDR3 sequences, 6.5% to 8.5% of them present only once. The sample here was CD4+ T cells sorted from PBMCs, taken 15 days after the yellow fever booster vaccination. These receptors all stem from a man aged 25-45 years who received the YFV17D yellow fever vaccine. Each CDR3 is given with its conserved first and last residue. Rows give clone size only sometimes, using once, few, many, or a class for an expanded clone.

clone size	V gene	J gene	CDR3 protein
NA	TRBV18	TRBJ1-1	CASSPMMGNTEAFF
NA	TRBV10-3	TRBJ2-2	CAIGREAGELFF
NA	TRBV7-2	TRBJ1-6	CASSLINSPLHF
few	TRBV6-5	TRBJ2-1	CASSSPTLLEQFF
few	TRBV15	TRBJ2-5	CATSRDSSRQETQYF
few	TRBV20-1	TRBJ2-5	CSASFREQETQYF
many	TRBV20-1	TRBJ2-4	CSAPESGLAKNIQYF
few	TRBV28	TRBJ2-7	CASSLFNRGEQYF
many	TRBV7-8	TRBJ2-1	CASSSSRDSSYNEQFF
NA	TRBV20-1	TRBJ2-2	CSASGPNTGELFF
few	TRBV29-1	TRBJ2-1	CSVGLLRGGEQFF
many	TRBV11-2	TRBJ2-5	CASSFGVRETQYF
many	TRBV7-2	TRBJ2-3	CASSLVRGNTDTQYF
few	TRBV19	TRBJ2-1	CASTPWRGSYNEQFF
few	TRBV5-1	TRBJ2-7	CASSLGKKGQYF
few	TRBV12-3/TRBV12-4	TRBJ2-3	CASGMRAASTDTQYF
many	TRBV9	TRBJ2-1	CASSETSDEQFF
NA	TRBV5-1	TRBJ2-1	CASSPRLAGINNEQFF
NA	TRBV10-3	TRBJ2-3	CAISESSLTDTQYF
many	TRBV15	TRBJ2-5	CATSRGGAADQETQYF
NA	TRBV15	TRBJ2-7	CATSRGATYEQYF
NA	TRBV4-2	TRBJ2-4	CASSRPGQGVLAKNIQYF
NA	TRBV2	TRBJ1-6	CASSERGQGQSPLHF
NA	TRBV14	TRBJ2-1	CASSQVSGSEQFF
few	TRBV27	TRBJ2-7	CASTRSGTGKNEQYF
NA	TRBV20-1	TRBJ2-7	CSPRRESSYEQYF
few	TRBV20-1	TRBJ2-3	CSARAPGSYGTDTQYF
once	TRBV7-2	TRBJ2-5	CASSNPIETQYF
NA	TRBV30	TRBJ2-1	CAWSRGAGGTNEQFF
few	TRBV3-1	TRBJ1-3	CASSQDLDRHSGNTIYF
many	TRBV5-1	TRBJ2-7	CASSLDHKRETNEQYF
NA	TRBV6-1	TRBJ2-5	CASSRILMTAGLQETQYF
many	TRBV18	TRBJ2-3	CASSPWIYSTDTQYF
NA	TRBV7-2	TRBJ2-3	CASSPPGRGIDTQYF
NA	TRBV5-1	TRBJ2-1	CASSLGPTGQFF
NA	TRBV20-1	TRBJ1-5	CSAREGGGNQPQHF
few	TRBV18	TRBJ1-1	CASSPPALNTEAFF
many	TRBV2	TRBJ2-7	CASSPAGSRQAYEQYF
many	TRBV12-3/TRBV12-4	TRBJ2-3	CASSLQGTSTDTQYF
NA	TRBV20-1	TRBJ1-3	CSAKRTGFGNTIYF
many	TRBV7-9	TRBJ2-5	CASSSTQTQETQYF
NA	TRBV12-3/TRBV12-4	TRBJ2-1	CATSGDLSSYNEQFF
NA	TRBV20-1	TRBJ2-1	CSATPTGSYNEQFF
NA	TRBV6-2/TRBV6-3	TRBJ2-1	CASMNGRNHEQFF
few	TRBV6-1	TRBJ2-7	CASRPGLAYEQYF
NA	TRBV6-1	TRBJ1-5	CASRGQGNNQPQHF
few	TRBV5-6	TRBJ2-1	CASIAWAGGPSKWSYNEQFF
many	TRBV2	TRBJ1-4	CASNRDGGEKLFF
NA	TRBV5-4	TRBJ2-2	CASSLAGAKTGELFF
few	TRBV12-3/TRBV12-4	TRBJ2-7	CASTAGEPPYEQYF
few	TRBV2	TRBJ2-7	CACSALSGPLPSTPYEQYF
NA	TRBV5-5	TRBJ2-5	CASSLEVAGPQETQYF
NA	TRBV5-4	TRBJ2-3	CASSLGTKGTDTQYF
NA	TRBV7-2	TRBJ2-5	CASSASGGETQYF